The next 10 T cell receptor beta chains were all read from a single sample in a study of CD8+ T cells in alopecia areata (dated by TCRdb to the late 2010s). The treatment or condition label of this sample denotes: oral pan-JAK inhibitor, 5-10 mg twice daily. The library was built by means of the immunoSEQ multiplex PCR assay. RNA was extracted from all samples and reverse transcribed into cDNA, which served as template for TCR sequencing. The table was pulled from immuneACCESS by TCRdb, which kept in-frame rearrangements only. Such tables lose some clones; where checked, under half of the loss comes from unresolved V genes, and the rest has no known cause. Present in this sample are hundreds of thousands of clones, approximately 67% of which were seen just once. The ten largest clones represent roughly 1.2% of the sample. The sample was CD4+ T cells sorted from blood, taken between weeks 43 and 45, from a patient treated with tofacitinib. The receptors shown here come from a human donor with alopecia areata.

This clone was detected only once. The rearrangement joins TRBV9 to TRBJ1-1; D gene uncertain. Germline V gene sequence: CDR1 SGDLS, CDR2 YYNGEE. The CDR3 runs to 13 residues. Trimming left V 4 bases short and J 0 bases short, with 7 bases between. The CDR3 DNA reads TGTGCCAGCAGCACTCAGCTGAACACTGAAGCTTTCTTT. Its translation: CASSTQLNTEAFF. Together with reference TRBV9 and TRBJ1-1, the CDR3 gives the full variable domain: DSGVTQTPKHLITATGQRVTLRCSPRSGDLSVYWYQQSLDQGLQFLIQYYNGEERAKGNILERFSAQQFPDLHSELNLSSLELGDSALYFCASSTQLNTEAFFGQGTRLTVV.

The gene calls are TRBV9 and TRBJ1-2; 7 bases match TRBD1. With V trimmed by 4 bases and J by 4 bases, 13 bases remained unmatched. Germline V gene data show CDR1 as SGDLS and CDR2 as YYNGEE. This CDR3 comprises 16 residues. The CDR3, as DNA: TGTGCCAGCAGCCCAGTAAGACAGGGCGACCCCTATGGCTACACCTTC. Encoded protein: CASSPVRQGDPYGYTF. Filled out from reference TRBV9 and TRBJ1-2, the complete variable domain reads DSGVTQTPKHLITATGQRVTLRCSPRSGDLSVYWYQQSLDQGLQFLIQYYNGEERAKGNILERFSAQQFPDLHSELNLSSLELGDSALYFCASSPVRQGDPYGYTFGSGTRLTVV.

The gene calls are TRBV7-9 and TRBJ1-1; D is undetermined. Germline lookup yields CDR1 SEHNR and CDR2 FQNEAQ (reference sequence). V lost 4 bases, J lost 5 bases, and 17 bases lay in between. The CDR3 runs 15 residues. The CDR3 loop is CASSSGNIMGTEAFF. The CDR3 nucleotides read TGTGCCAGCAGCTCGGGGAATATTATGGGAACTGAAGCTTTCTTT.

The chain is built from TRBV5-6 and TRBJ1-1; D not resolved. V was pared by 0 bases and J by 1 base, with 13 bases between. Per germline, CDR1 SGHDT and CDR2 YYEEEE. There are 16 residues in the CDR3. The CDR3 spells CASSLVGRAPNTEAFF. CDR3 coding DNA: TGTGCCAGCAGCTTGGTGGGTAGGGCCCCGAACACTGAAGCTTTCTTT.

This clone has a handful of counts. CDR3 coding DNA: TGTGCCAGCAGCACGAGACAGACCTACGAGCAGTACTTC. It codes for CASSTRQTYEQYF. The rearrangement links TRBV7-8 to TRBJ2-7; tentatively, D is TRBD1 (5 bases). Trimming took off 5 bases at V and 2 bases at J, with 10 bases between the two ends. Germline loops: CDR1 SGHVS, CDR2 FQNEAQ. This CDR3 region has 13 residues.

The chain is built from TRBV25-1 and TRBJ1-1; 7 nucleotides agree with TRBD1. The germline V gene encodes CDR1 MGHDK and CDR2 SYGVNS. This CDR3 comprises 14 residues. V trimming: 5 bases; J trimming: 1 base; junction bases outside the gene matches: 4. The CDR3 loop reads CASSRGGGNTEAFF. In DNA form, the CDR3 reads TGTGCCAGCAGTCGAGGGGGCGGGAACACTGAAGCTTTCTTT.

Here the CDR3 reads CASSRGLTIYNEQFF. In DNA form, the CDR3 reads TGTGCCAGCAGCAGGGGGCTTACCATCTACAATGAGCAGTTCTTC. The rearrangement uses TRBV5-6 and TRBJ2-1, with 7 positions matching TRBD1. Germline lookup yields CDR1 SGHDT and CDR2 YYEEEE. CDR3 length equals 15 residues. Unmatched junction bases numbered 7, after V lost 4 bases and J lost 3 bases.

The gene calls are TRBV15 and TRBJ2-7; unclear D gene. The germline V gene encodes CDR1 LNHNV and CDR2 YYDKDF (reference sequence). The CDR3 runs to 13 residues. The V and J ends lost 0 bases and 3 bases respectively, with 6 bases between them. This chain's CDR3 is CATSRDQGYEQYF. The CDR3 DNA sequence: TGTGCCACCAGCAGAGATCAAGGCTACGAGCAGTACTTC.

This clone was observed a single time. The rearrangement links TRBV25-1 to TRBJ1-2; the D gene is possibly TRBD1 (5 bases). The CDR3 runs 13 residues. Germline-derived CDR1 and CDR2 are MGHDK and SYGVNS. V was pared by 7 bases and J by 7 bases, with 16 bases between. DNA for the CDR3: TGTGCCAGCATTGGACAAAATAGCTTTGGCTACACCTTC. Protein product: CASIGQNSFGYTF.

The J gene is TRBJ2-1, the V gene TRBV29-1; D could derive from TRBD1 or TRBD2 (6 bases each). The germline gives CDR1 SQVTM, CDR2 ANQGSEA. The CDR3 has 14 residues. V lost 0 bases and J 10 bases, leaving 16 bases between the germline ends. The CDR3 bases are TGCAGCGTTGAAGAATACAGGGAAGGGGGGGAGCAGTTCTTC. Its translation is CSVEEYREGGEQFF.